This T cell receptor beta chain stems from a study of lymphopenia after photon versus proton radiotherapy. The study, taken as a whole, reports: Better survival with proton therapy was suggested as possible, not demonstrated. Larger post-nadir TCR diversity loss correlated inversely with survival in deceased patients.

As for this clone: Its antigen remains unknown.

Sequenced by immunoSEQ multiplex PCR; TCRdb stores in-frame clones only, minus some. The table lists 160,000 or so clones, roughly nine tenths of them singletons. Trimming shortened V by 0 bases and J by 4 bases, and 7 bases separated the two germline ends. CDR3 length: 13 residues. CDR1 SGHNT and CDR2 YYREEE come from the germline V gene (reference sequence). Sample: peripheral blood, taken from a patient treated with photon-based radiotherapy. The TCR was taken from a man aged 50 or older with gastric cancer. The chain uses TRBV5-4 and TRBJ1-1, with D hard to call. CDR3 region: CASSLDPGTEAFF. The CDR3 region has the DNA TGTGCCAGCAGCTTGGACCCGGGCACTGAAGCTTTCTTT.